This T cell receptor (beta chain) was retrieved from a study of cytomegalovirus exposure and HLA in healthy donors. Nobody wrote down the CMV serostatus of this donor. The CDR3 totals 12 residues. Germline V gives CDR1 SEHNR, CDR2 FQNEAQ (reference sequence). Study-wide points: Cytomegalovirus-associated status was assigned to about 150 TCR beta chains. Earlier analysis yielded a pattern in which most TCR beta V segments were productive about 90% or about 30% of the time.

As for this clone: Its antigen is still unknown. One end of the junction fails to match germline, which may point to a read error.

A multiplex PCR was run with 60 Vbeta primers and 13 Jbeta primers. Method: immunoSEQ multiplex PCR; TCRdb's copy keeps in-frame clones and lacks some. Here the sample spans some 170,000 clones, about two thirds being singletons. This clonotype originated in a human donor in good health. The specimen was PBMCs. V gene TRBV7-9 combines with J gene TRBJ1-1; the D is unclear. The CDR3 coding sequence is TGTTCCAGCAGCTCAAACGGCGGTGAAGCTTTCTTT. Translation gives CSSSSNGGEAFF. Using reference TRBV7-9 and TRBJ1-1 for the parts outside the CDR3, the full variable domain is DTGVSQNPRHKITKRGQNVTFRCDPISEHNRLYWYRQTLGQGPEFLTYFQNEAQLEKSRLLSDRFSAERPKGSFSTLEIQRTEQGDSAMYLCSSSSNGGEAFFGQGTRLTVV.